Sequencing of this T cell receptor (beta chain) was carried out in a study of response to subunit inactivated influenza vaccine. General study findings and limits: Only a handful of new T cells, the authors suggested, are recruited with each seasonal influenza vaccination.

One entry per CDR3 protein results from TCRdb running MiXCR on the RT-PCR reads. The sample lists under 200,000 distinct CDR3 sequences; around a tenth were seen once. This clonotype has at least ten counts. Its antigen is not known. Per germline, CDR1 SGHRS and CDR2 YFSETQ. The CDR3 runs 15 residues. The V and J ends lost 2 bases and 7 bases, in that order; junction bases with no gene match: 5. This specimen was CD8+ T cells sorted from PBMCs, taken around 25 months after vaccination. The rearrangement joins TRBV5-1 to TRBJ2-1; TRBD2 matches 11 bases. This receptor was identified in a man aged 45 to 70 who received an inactivated influenza vaccine. As DNA, the CDR3 is TGCGCCAGCAGCTTTATATCTAGCGGGGGGAATGAGCAGTTCTTC. It yields the protein CASSFISSGGNEQFF.